This passage covers 9 T cell receptor beta chains from one sample sequenced in a study of blood T cell repertoires in COVID-19. Only in-frame clones appear in the TCRdb table, and some are missing; sequencing was by immunoSEQ multiplex PCR. The data contain around 260,000 clones, roughly 80% of them singletons. Sequences were obtained from peripheral blood. The source of these receptors is a woman between 50 and 59 years old who had recovered from COVID-19.

A remark on this clone: Other DNA variants within this sample encode the same CDR3. The rearrangement joins TRBV11-3 to TRBJ2-7; a weak D match, TRBD1 (5 bases). This CDR3 contains 13 residues. Trimming took 6 bases from V and 1 from J, leaving 10 bases between them. From germline, CDR1 is SGHNT and CDR2 YENEEA. The CDR3 is CASSLAGSYEQYF. CDR3 DNA: TGTGCCAGCAGTCTGGCAGGGTCCTACGAGCAGTACTTC.

The table lists this clone with a count of one. This clone may be a read error of a much larger clone one base away. J is TRBJ1-5 and V is TRBV19; 9 bases match TRBD1. Trimming removed 7 bases from V and 0 bases from J; junction bases left unmatched: 13. Per germline, CDR1 LNHDA and CDR2 SQIVND (reference sequence). The CDR3 runs 18 residues. Here the CDR3 DNA reads TGTGCCAGTACCAACCCGGACAGGGGATACGATAGCAATCAGCCCCAGCATTTT. Translating gives CASTNPDRGYDSNQPQHF.

This clone was seen only a few times. The CDR3, as DNA: TGTGCCACCAGTGATCGCCCCGGGACAGAGGTGACATGGTCTGAAGCTTTCTTT. Amino acids: CATSDRPGTEVTWSEAFF. The rearrangement links TRBV24-1 to TRBJ1-1, with TRBD1 matching 7 bases. V lost 3 bases to trimming and J lost 6 bases; unmatched junction nucleotides: 18. The CDR3 covers 18 residues. The germline V gene has CDR1 KGHDR and CDR2 SFDVKD.

The sample holds one count of this clone. The gene calls are TRBV5-1 and TRBJ2-7; 7 bases are shared with TRBD1. This CDR3 spans 14 amino acids. Germline values: CDR1 SGHRS, CDR2 YFSETQ. V shed 6 bases, J shed 0 bases, and the junction held 6 bases outside the gene matches. The CDR3 protein is CASTTGVSSYEQYF. DNA for the CDR3: TGCGCCAGCACCACAGGGGTTAGCTCCTACGAGCAGTACTTC.

The chain combines TRBV10-2 with TRBJ2-3, with unresolved D. There are 15 residues in the CDR3. Germline assignment: CDR1 WSHSY and CDR2 SAAADI. V was pared by 0 bases and J by 0 bases, with 7 bases between. As DNA, the CDR3 is TGCGCCAGCAGTGAGTCTACAGTAAGCACAGATACGCAGTATTTT. Translation gives CASSESTVSTDTQYF.

The J gene is TRBJ2-1, the V gene TRBV24-1; 11 bases align to TRBD2. Germline V CDR1 and CDR2: KGHDR, SFDVKD. The ends lost 7 bases at V and 8 bases at J; junction bases unmatched: 9. This CDR3 is 15 amino acids long. CDR3 nucleotides: TGTGCCACCAGGGGGACTAGCGGCCAAAATGATGAGCAGTTCTTC. The encoded protein is CATRGTSGQNDEQFF.

The chain joins TRBV6-6 to TRBJ2-2; the D gene is possibly TRBD1 (6 bases). The CDR3 is 17 amino acids. Trimming pared 5 bases from V and 1 base from J, leaving 17 bases between. Germline CDR1 MNHNY, CDR2 SVGAGI (reference sequence). This CDR3 is CASSPSLGQQNTGELFF. The CDR3 DNA is TGTGCCAGCAGTCCCTCCCTAGGACAGCAGAACACCGGGGAGCTGTTTTTT.

This clone was detected only a few times. The genes are TRBV4-3 and TRBJ2-7; D is unresolved. Deletions cut 0 bases from V and 5 bases from J, with 8 bases between. The CDR3 totals 13 residues. CDR1 and CDR2 (germline): LGHNA, YSLEER. CDR3 nucleotide sequence: TGCGCCAGCAGCCAAGATGGGCCAGACGAGCAGTACTTC. This sequence encodes CASSQDGPDEQYF.

The rearrangement uses TRBV4-3 and TRBJ1-5; D gene unclear. CDR1 is LGHNA, CDR2 YSLEER, per germline. V lost 1 base, J lost 3 bases, and 10 bases lay in between. The CDR3 runs 15 residues. CDR3 DNA: TGCGCCAGCAGCCAAGTAACCGGGATCAATCAGCCCCAGCATTTT. Protein: CASSQVTGINQPQHF.